This TCR beta chain comes out of a study of T cells in Graves' hyperthyroidism and ophthalmopathy. The sample holds one count of this clonotype. Amplification yielded TCR beta CDR3 regions, with RNA transcripts as the source. HTBI primers were employed in a first-round RT-PCR of the TCR CDR3. In TCRdb, the multiplex PCR reads were re-called with MiXCR into one record per CDR3 protein. The sample lists about 700,000 distinct CDR3 sequences, 14% occurring once. Sequenced: blood. This clonotype was sampled from a woman younger than 30 with Graves' hyperthyroidism.

CDR3 amino acids: CASTAAGKSRGYTF. The DNA of the CDR3 is TGCGCCAGCACCGCCGCAGGGAAGTCGAGGGGCTACACCTTC. The V and J genes are TRBV4-1 and TRBJ1-2; D perhaps matches TRBD1 (5 bases). The CDR3 is 14 amino acids. Germline V lookup: CDR1 MGHRA, CDR2 YSYEKL. The V end lost 7 bases, the J end lost 8 bases, and 20 bases lay between the germline ends.